One T cell receptor (beta chain) is described in this entry. This specimen belongs to a study of T cell responses to AZD1222 COVID-19 vaccine. The assay was immunoSEQ multiplex PCR, and TCRdb's table has in-frame clones only and misses some. The sample includes 85,000 to 120,000 clones, about 90% of them seen just once. The CDR3 sequence is 13 residues long. Germline loops: CDR1 SGDLS, CDR2 YYNGEE. Trimming stripped 3 bases from V and 6 bases from J, with 12 bases between. The clonotype originates from an adult who received the AZD1222 COVID-19 vaccine. Specimen: peripheral blood, collected 28 days after the second AZD1222 dose. The V call is TRBV9, the J call TRBJ1-1; D gene ambiguous. CDR3 DNA sequence: TGTGCCAGCAGCGCCCAGGTTGGCGCTGAAGCTTTCTTT. Residues: CASSAQVGAEAFF.